This T cell receptor (beta chain) was captured in a study of blood T cell repertoires in COVID-19. At the level of the study: Samples of COVID-19 (acute and convalescent) were obtained from the United States, Italy and Spain. In each case, the material was cDNA or gDNA derived from T cells, B-cell-depleted T cells, or PBMCs.

Study processing details: Amplified reference gene primers provided the basis for estimating nucleated cell counts. TCRdb's copy holds only in-frame clones and misses some; the assay was immunoSEQ multiplex PCR. That table furnishes V, J and clone size, whereas the DNA furnished D and trimming. Of around 250,000 clones listed, about nine tenths are singletons. Germline V gene sequence: CDR1 LGHDT, CDR2 YNNKEL (reference sequence). The CDR3 sequence is 16 residues long. J lost 8 bases, V lost 2 bases, and 12 bases had no gene match. The clonotype was recovered from a woman aged 55-69 years who had recovered from COVID-19. Source material: peripheral blood. J is TRBJ1-2 and V is TRBV3-1 (or the pseudogene TRBV3-2); 9 bases agree with TRBD1. The CDR3 region is CASSQWGIGQGFGYTF. The DNA for the CDR3 is TGTGCCAGCAGCCAATGGGGTATAGGACAGGGGTTCGGCTACACCTTC.